The source of this TCR beta chain is a study of human T cells and chemical hapten exposure. About the study: There were weekly diphenylcyclopropenone doses to the scalp for patients throughout the roughly 24-week study.

Study results and caveats: After DPC sensitization, TCRs above 1 in 1000 frequency showed no change.

The study's library attached unique molecular identifiers to single cDNA molecules. TCRdb re-called the RACE reads through MiXCR, storing one row per CDR3 protein. The sample has some 52,000 distinct CDR3 sequences; approximately 11% are singletons. This CDR3 contains 16 residues. Germline lookup yields CDR1 SGHTA and CDR2 FQGNSA. With V trimmed by 1 base and J by 4 bases, 7 bases remained unmatched. Time point defined: patch test 1, 2 weeks after DPC sensitization. Treatment noted: therapeutic diphenylcyclopropenone sensitization with weekly scalp DPC. Unfractionated whole blood yielded the extracted total RNA. There are many counts of this clonotype. Antigen unknown.

The sample here was whole blood, taken in connection with sensitization to the hapten diphenylcyclopropenone (DPC). The origin of this receptor is a woman in her 40s with alopecia areata. Some clones in this sample may be carry-over from other donors' samples. The chain combines TRBV7-2 with TRBJ2-3; TRBD2 matches at 8 bases. The CDR3 sequence: CASSLVVSGAADTQYF. The CDR3 bases are TGTGCCAGCAGCTTAGTAGTTAGCGGGGCTGCAGATACGCAGTATTTT.